A selection of T cell receptor beta chains follows, all from one sample in a study of beta chain features in type 1 diabetes. Clones were sequenced by immunoSEQ multiplex PCR, and TCRdb holds only the in-frame ones, with some missing. The sample includes over 500,000 clones, about 16% seen only once; the top ten take about 0.097%. Specimen: naive CD4+ T cells from blood. The receptor set was obtained from a man younger than 30 in good health. CDR3s include the opening cysteine and the closing phenylalanine or tryptophan. A D gene is named only where the DNA matches it firmly. Clone size appears in some rows only: once, few, many, or a class for an expanded clone.

V gene	clone size	D gene	J gene	CDR3 DNA	CDR3 protein
TRBV7-3	few	-	TRBJ2-7	TGTGCCAGCAGCTTGGGCGGGGCGGACTCCTACGAGCAGTACTTC	CASSLGGADSYEQYF
TRBV11-2	-	-	TRBJ1-4	TGTGCCAGCAGCTCCGCGGGGGCGCAGAGGCCTAATGAAAAACTGTTTTTT	CASSSAGAQRPNEKLFF
TRBV11-2	few	TRBD1	TRBJ1-2	TGTGCCAGCAGCTCCGACAGGGCCGGCTATGGCTACACCTTC	CASSSDRAGYGYTF
TRBV4-1	-	TRBD2	TRBJ2-1	TGCGCCAGCAGCATACTAGCGGGACAATGGAATGAGCAGTTCTTC	CASSILAGQWNEQFF
TRBV11-2	few	TRBD2	TRBJ2-3	TGTGCCAGCAGCTTAGAGGCTAGCGGGGGTACAGATACGCAGTATTTT	CASSLEASGGTDTQYF
TRBV7-9	-	-	TRBJ1-1	TGTGCCAGCAGGGGCCCGGGGAACACTGAAGCTTTCTTT	CASRGPGNTEAFF
TRBV11-2	few	-	TRBJ1-2	TGTGCCAGCAGCTTAAGGATGGAGGGGCGGTATGGCTACACCTTC	CASSLRMEGRYGYTF
TRBV7-2	few	-	TRBJ1-4	TGTGCCAGCAGCCTCTGGGGTGCGGAACTGTTTTTT	CASSLWGAELFF
TRBV10-3	-	-	TRBJ1-3	TGTGCCATCACCCGGAGGGAGGTGAAAGGAAACACCATATATTTT	CAITRREVKGNTIYF
TRBV7-2	few	-	TRBJ2-7	TGTGCCAGCAGCTTAGCGGCGGACGGGGCTTCCTACGAGCAGTACTTC	CASSLAADGASYEQYF
TRBV28	few	TRBD2	TRBJ2-7	TGTGCCAGCACCGCACGGGGGGACGGGGACTACGAGCAGTACTTC	CASTARGDGDYEQYF
TRBV5-4	few	-	TRBJ2-2	TGTGCCAGCAGCTTGCGGCTAGCCGGCGGCGGGGAGCTGTTTTTT	CASSLRLAGGGELFF
TRBV5-1	-	TRBD1	TRBJ2-7	TGCGCCAGCAGCGAACAGGGGAGCCCCTACGAGCAGTACTTC	CASSEQGSPYEQYF
TRBV30	-	TRBD1	TRBJ1-2	TGTGCCTGGAGTAGACAGGGCCAAGGCGGCTACACCTTC	CAWSRQGQGGYTF
TRBV6-4	-	TRBD1	TRBJ2-3	TGTGCCAGCAGACAGGGGGCCCTAGATACGCAGTATTTT	CASRQGALDTQYF
TRBV28	-	-	TRBJ1-1	TGTGCCAGCAGGACCACAGAAACTACCGAAGCTTTCTTT	CASRTTETTEAFF
TRBV6-6	-	TRBD1	TRBJ1-6	TGTGCCAGTTCGCGCACACAGGGGGATGGGAAGTCACCCCTCCACTTT	CASSRTQGDGKSPLHF